What follows describes a single T cell receptor beta chain. Its target is not known. CDR1 and CDR2 from the germline V gene are MNHEY and SVGAGI. The CDR3 contains 15 residues. Trimming removed 2 bases from V and 2 bases from J, with 12 bases in between. The data originate from a study of T-cell reconstitution after alpha-beta-depleted transplantation in children. The study's findings and limits: Reportedly, only several hundred clones from non-depleted graft cells drove alpha-beta T-cell counts at about two months.

The library targeted TCRbeta and was prepared with unique molecular identifiers. TCRdb called the PCR reads again in MiXCR, with one record for every CDR3 protein. The table has fewer than 550,000 distinct CDR3 sequences, roughly 10% seen once; the top ten hold about 15%. Sequences were derived from PBMCs, mostly from graft donor cells, sampled 180 days after TCRalphabeta/CD19-depleted stem cell transplant. This sequence originates from a female patient aged 2-15 years who had a stem cell transplant for aplastic anemia, so the T cells may come from the graft donor. The J gene is TRBJ2-5, the V gene TRBV6-5; tentatively, D is TRBD2 (6 bases). CDR3 nucleotide sequence: TGTGCCAGCAGTTACCCTCGACTAGGTCAAGAGACCCAGTACTTC. This encodes CASSYPRLGQETQYF.